This entry lists 22 T cell receptor beta chains sequenced from one sample in a study of OX40 agonist ivuxolimab in advanced cancers. Assay: immunoSEQ multiplex PCR; the TCRdb copy retains only in-frame clones and omits some. Of 69,000 or so clones listed, 75% to 90% are singletons. This sample comprised CD4+ or CD8+ T cells sorted from blood, obtained in a trial of the OX40 agonist ivuxolimab. These receptors were taken from an adult with an advanced solid tumor such as melanoma, head and neck, liver or kidney cancer.

This rearrangement joins TRBV5-4 to TRBJ2-3; 12 positions match TRBD2. Per the germline V gene, CDR1 is SGHNT and CDR2 is YYREEE (reference sequence). Losses at the gene ends were 3 bases for V and 5 bases for J; bases not matched to a gene: 7. The CDR3 runs to 16 residues. CDR3 protein: CASSSLAGGRQDTQYF. The CDR3 nucleotides are TGTGCCAGCAGCTCGCTAGCGGGGGGGCGACAAGATACGCAGTATTTT.

The CDR3 sequence: CASHGGNYGYTF. CDR3 in DNA: TGTGCCAGTCACGGGGGAAACTATGGCTACACCTTC. V is TRBV19 and J is TRBJ1-2; tentative D call: TRBD1 (5 bases). Germline V CDR1 and CDR2: LNHDA, SQIVND (reference sequence). Between the trimmed V and J ends, which lost 8 bases and 2 bases, there was a span of 9 bases. CDR3 length: 12 residues.

The chain links TRBV9 to TRBJ2-7; a weak D match, TRBD2 (5 bases). Deletions cut 0 bases from V and 2 bases from J, with 24 bases between. CDR3 length equals 19 residues. CDR1 and CDR2 from the germline V gene are SGDLS and YYNGEE. The CDR3 sequence: CASSVAGNEGLNGAYEQYF. The DNA for the CDR3 is TGTGCCAGCAGCGTAGCTGGAAACGAGGGATTGAACGGGGCCTACGAGCAGTACTTC.

The gene calls are TRBV28 and TRBJ2-5, with TRBD1 identical over 7 bases. CDR1 is MDHEN and CDR2 is SYDVKM in the germline V gene. The trim removed 11 bases at V and 5 bases at J, leaving 8 bases unmatched. The CDR3 contains 12 residues. CDR3 bases: TGTGCCGCCAGGGGGTCAGGGGAGACCCAGTACTTC. As protein: CAARGSGETQYF.

This clone was seen a single time. The rearrangement joins TRBV19 to TRBJ1-5; 8 nucleotides agree with TRBD1. The germline V gene has CDR1 LNHDA and CDR2 SQIVND (reference sequence). Trimming at V came to 6 bases and at J to 3 bases, leaving 7 bases not matched to a gene. The CDR3 length is 15 residues. The CDR3 DNA reads as TGTGCCAGTAGACGAGACAGGGGCTCCAATCAGCCCCAGCATTTT. Protein product: CASRRDRGSNQPQHF.

For this clone: Other DNA sequences in this specimen translate into the identical CDR3. This chain connects TRBV6-5 to TRBJ1-1; D unresolved. The germline gives CDR1 MNHEY, CDR2 SVGAGI. Trimming cost V 2 bases and J 3 bases, with 7 bases left between them. The CDR3 spans 13 residues. CDR3 nucleotides: TGTGCCAGCAGTTACGGCAGTTACACTGAAGCTTTCTTT. Translating gives CASSYGSYTEAFF.

The chain combines TRBV30 with TRBJ1-6; D is ambiguous. This CDR3 has 10 amino acids. V lost 3 bases and J 14 bases, leaving 8 bases between the germline ends. Germline CDR1 is GTSNPN and CDR2 is SVGIG (reference sequence). The CDR3: CAWRSTALHF. The DNA of the CDR3 is TGTGCCTGGAGATCCACTGCCCTCCACTTT.

The V gene is TRBV27, the J gene TRBJ2-7; D may match TRBD1 or TRBD2 (5 bases each). Deletions cut 2 bases from V and 2 bases from J, with 10 bases between. Germline V gives CDR1 MNHEY, CDR2 SMNVEV (reference sequence). This CDR3 has 14 amino acids. In nucleotides, the CDR3 is TGTGCCAGCAGTTTAGGGGGTGTACCCTACGAGCAGTACTTC. Translated: CASSLGGVPYEQYF.

This rearrangement joins TRBV28 to TRBJ2-2, with 11 nucleotides matching TRBD2. CDR1 and CDR2 from the germline V gene are MDHEN and SYDVKM. The CDR3 is 21 amino acids. J gave up 3 bases and V 7 bases, and 22 bases lay outside the gene matches. CDR3 in amino acids: CASTPRELTRSGRAHTGELFF. The CDR3 region has the DNA TGTGCCAGCACCCCCCGGGAGCTTACTCGTAGCGGGAGGGCCCACACCGGGGAGCTGTTTTTT.

The chain has TRBV11-2 and TRBJ2-2, with D possibly TRBD2 on 5 matching bases. Per the germline V gene, CDR1 is SGHAT and CDR2 is FQNNGV. Trimming stripped 3 bases from V and 2 bases from J, with 10 bases between. This CDR3 spans 15 amino acids. The CDR3 loop is CASSFLDFNTGELFF. CDR3 in DNA: TGTGCCAGCAGCTTCTTGGACTTTAACACCGGGGAGCTGTTTTTT.

V and J are TRBV27 and TRBJ2-1; 9 bases agree with TRBD2. Losses at the gene ends were 4 bases for V and 0 bases for J; bases not matched to a gene: 1. The germline V gene encodes CDR1 MNHEY and CDR2 SMNVEV (reference sequence). The CDR3 spans 15 residues. The CDR3 sequence: CASSWREGSYNEQFF. In nucleotides, the CDR3 is TGTGCCAGCAGTTGGCGGGAGGGCTCCTACAATGAGCAGTTCTTC.

This chain joins TRBV19 and TRBJ2-1; 7 bases agree with TRBD2. J lost 0 bases, V lost 1 base, and 3 bases had no gene match. Germline V gives CDR1 LNHDA, CDR2 SQIVND (reference sequence). The CDR3 consists of 16 residues. CDR3 sequence (DNA): TGTGCCAGTAGTATAGCAGCGGGAAACTCCTACAATGAGCAGTTCTTC. Its translation is CASSIAAGNSYNEQFF.

The V call is TRBV11-3, the J call TRBJ2-1; 11 nucleotides line up with TRBD2. The CDR3 has 15 residues. V was clipped by 0 bases and J by 9 bases; unmatched bases: 4. CDR1 SGHNT and CDR2 YENEEA come from the germline V gene. CDR3 nucleotides: TGTGCCAGCAGCTTAGACCCTAGCGGGAGGACTGAGCAGTTCTTC. Translation: CASSLDPSGRTEQFF.

The chain has TRBV28 and TRBJ2-5; 9 bases match TRBD1. Germline V CDR1 and CDR2: MDHEN, SYDVKM. The CDR3 covers 15 residues. The V gene end was trimmed by 7 bases and the J gene end by 6 bases; junction bases not matched to a gene: 12. The CDR3 sequence: CASNPGQGWSQTQYF. CDR3 nucleotide sequence: TGTGCCAGCAACCCAGGACAGGGGTGGTCTCAGACCCAGTACTTC. Full variable domain (remainder filled in from reference TRBV28 and TRBJ2-5): DVKVTQSSRYLVKRTGEKVFLECVQDMDHENMFWYRQDPGLGLRLIYFSYDVKMKEKGDIPEGYSVSREKKERFSLILESASTNQTSMYLCASNPGQGWSQTQYFGPGTRLLVL.

This chain connects TRBV28 to TRBJ1-5, with 8 nucleotides matching TRBD1. CDR3 size: 14 residues. Trimming at V came to 6 bases and at J to 6 bases, leaving 7 bases not matched to a gene. Germline V gives CDR1 MDHEN, CDR2 SYDVKM. The CDR3 spells CASRALDRAQPQHF. CDR3 nucleotide sequence: TGTGCCAGCAGAGCCCTGGACAGGGCTCAGCCCCAGCATTTT. Variable domain in full (rest from reference TRBV28 and TRBJ1-5): DVKVTQSSRYLVKRTGEKVFLECVQDMDHENMFWYRQDPGLGLRLIYFSYDVKMKEKGDIPEGYSVSREKKERFSLILESASTNQTSMYLCASRALDRAQPQHFGDGTRLSIL.

The rearrangement joins TRBV9 to TRBJ2-3; TRBD2 matches 10 bases. CDR3 length: 18 amino acids. Trimming at V came to 4 bases and at J to 3 bases, leaving 14 bases not matched to a gene. Germline CDR1 reads SGDLS; CDR2 reads YYNGEE. The CDR3, as DNA: TGTGCCAGCAGCAAAGAGGGGCTAGCGGGAGTCGTAACAGATACGCAGTATTTT. Translating it yields CASSKEGLAGVVTDTQYF. Variable domain in full (rest from reference TRBV9 and TRBJ2-3): DSGVTQTPKHLITATGQRVTLRCSPRSGDLSVYWYQQSLDQGLQFLIQYYNGEERAKGNILERFSAQQFPDLHSELNLSSLELGDSALYFCASSKEGLAGVVTDTQYFGPGTRLTVL.

V and J are TRBV7-3 and TRBJ2-7, with no clear D. V was pared by 3 bases and J by 0 bases, with 6 bases between. The CDR3 extends over 13 amino acids. Germline loops: CDR1 SGHTA, CDR2 FQGTGA. In DNA, the CDR3 is TGTGCCAGCAGCTTGGGGTACTCCTACGAGCAGTACTTC. Protein: CASSLGYSYEQYF.

A single count supports this clone. This chain connects TRBV14 to TRBJ1-2, with unresolved D. The V gene lost 4 bases and the J gene lost 0 bases, with 9 bases spanning the gap. The CDR3 has 14 amino acids. Per the germline V gene, CDR1 is SGHDN and CDR2 is FVKESK. This CDR3 is CASSLYQTNYGYTF. CDR3 DNA: TGTGCCAGCAGCCTCTACCAGACTAACTATGGCTACACCTTC.

To note about this clone: Other DNA variants within this sample encode the same CDR3. V gene TRBV7-8 combines with J gene TRBJ2-7; TRBD1 matches at 7 bases. The CDR3 is 15 residues long. Germline V gives CDR1 SGHVS, CDR2 FQNEAQ. The V and J ends lost 5 bases and 0 bases, in that order; junction bases with no gene match: 7. The CDR3 DNA reads as TGTGCCAGCAGCGCACACAGGGGCCCCTCCTACGAGCAGTACTTC. It codes for CASSAHRGPSYEQYF.

This clone was recorded only once. The chain recombines TRBV6-6 with TRBJ2-2, with a tentative D call TRBD1 (5 bases). The CDR3 has 16 residues. CDR1 and CDR2 (germline): MNHNY, SVGAGI (reference sequence). Deletions cut 1 base from V and 0 bases from J, with 9 bases between. The CDR3 bases are TGTGCCAGCAGTTACTTTAGACAGACGAACACCGGGGAGCTGTTTTTT. As protein: CASSYFRQTNTGELFF.

The V gene is TRBV29-1, the J gene TRBJ2-3; 10 bases align to TRBD2. Germline-derived CDR1 and CDR2 are SQVTM and ANQGSEA. The ends lost 7 bases at V and 1 base at J; junction bases unmatched: 5. CDR3 length: 14 residues. In nucleotides, the CDR3 is TGCAGCGCAAACGGACTAGCGGGCACAGATACGCAGTATTTT. Encoded protein: CSANGLAGTDTQYF.

The chain combines TRBV27 with TRBJ1-2; D is uncertain. Trimming stripped 6 bases from V and 1 base from J, with 6 bases between. The germline gives CDR1 MNHEY, CDR2 SMNVEV (reference sequence). The CDR3 extends over 12 amino acids. CDR3 DNA: TGTGCCAGCAGCAACGGTAACTATGGCTACACCTTC. It translates to CASSNGNYGYTF.